Ten or more counts support the clone carrying this TCR beta chain. TCR amplification involved 20 to 25 PCR cycles with a constant-region primer and V-primer adapter. MiXCR, applied by TCRdb to the reads, yields one record per CDR3 protein. The sample carries fewer than 60,000 distinct CDR3 sequences, 12% recorded once. The data were taken from a study of low-dose radiotherapy and immunotherapy resistance in tumors. About the study: Fractions of 0.5 Gy went to Cohort 1 every 2 weeks, totaling 6.5 Gy. Aspirin 300 mg was given orally each day for four cycles from cycle 1 day 1. Alpha- and beta-chain coverage of first-strand cDNA came from TRAV- and TRBV-specific primers.

Described time point: before trial treatment. The starting material was PBMCs, obtained before treatment. The clonotype originates from a female donor with ovarian cancer.

The CDR3 DNA follows: TGTGCCAGCAGCTTAGATTCCGGGGGCTATGGCTACACCTTC. It codes for CASSLDSGGYGYTF. This sequence joins TRBV11-2 and TRBJ1-2; D may be TRBD1 (5 bases). Trimming cost V 0 bases and J 4 bases, with 9 bases left between them. The CDR3 runs to 14 residues. Germline CDR1 SGHAT, CDR2 FQNNGV.